This T cell receptor (beta chain) was sequenced for a study of CD8+CD57+ T cells in acquired aplastic anemia. Study overall: The mean DNA yield obtained from sorted CD4+ and CD8+ cells came to approximately 3 ug.

Overall study results and limits: Some 30 shared CD8+ CDR3s appeared highly expressed within patients' immunodominant clones.

This CDR3 has 14 residues. Germline V gene data show CDR1 as KGHDR and CDR2 as SFDVKD. This clonotype was recorded only once. Its antigen is still unknown. At one of its ends the junction is not consistent with the germline gene, which may arise from a read error. The TCR beta profiling, which covered VDJ combination and CDR3 sequence, was carried out using genomic DNA as the template. TCRdb re-called the reads through MiXCR, storing one row per CDR3 protein. This repertoire shows 98,000 or so distinct CDR3 sequences, about half found once; its top ten account for around 32%. The source of this sequence is a human donor in good health, serving as a control. The rearrangement joins TRBV24-1 to TRBJ1-1; 7 bases match TRBD1. The sequencing input was sorted CD4+, CD8+, or CD8+CD57+ T cells (not recorded which) from PBMCs. For the CDR3, the DNA is TGTGCCACCAGGAAGACAGGGCCCAACACTGGAGCTTTCTTT. It translates to CATRKTGPNTGAFF.